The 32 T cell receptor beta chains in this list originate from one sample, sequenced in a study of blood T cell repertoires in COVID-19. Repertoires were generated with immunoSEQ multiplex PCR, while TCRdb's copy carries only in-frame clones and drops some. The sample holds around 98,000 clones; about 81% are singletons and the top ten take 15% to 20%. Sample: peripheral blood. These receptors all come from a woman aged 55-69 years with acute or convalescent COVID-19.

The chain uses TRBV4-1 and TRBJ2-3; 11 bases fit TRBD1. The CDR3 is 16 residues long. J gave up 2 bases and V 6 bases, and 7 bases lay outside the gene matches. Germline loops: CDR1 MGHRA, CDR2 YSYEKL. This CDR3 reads CASRIGTGGATDTQYF. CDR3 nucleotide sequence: TGCGCCAGCAGGATAGGGACAGGGGGTGCCACAGATACGCAGTATTTT.

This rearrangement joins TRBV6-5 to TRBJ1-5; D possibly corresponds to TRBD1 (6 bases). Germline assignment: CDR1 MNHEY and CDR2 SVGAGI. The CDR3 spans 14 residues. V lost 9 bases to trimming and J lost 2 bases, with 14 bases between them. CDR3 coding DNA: TGTGCCAGTGGGGGCCGCCGGGGCAATCAGCCCCAGCATTTT. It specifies CASGGRRGNQPQHF.

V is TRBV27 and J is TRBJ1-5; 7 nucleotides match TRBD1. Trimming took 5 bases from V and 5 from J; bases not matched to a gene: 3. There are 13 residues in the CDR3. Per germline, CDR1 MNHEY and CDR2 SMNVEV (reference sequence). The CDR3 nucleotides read TGTGCCAGCAGTCGCCAGGGGGATCAGCCCCAGCATTTT. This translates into CASSRQGDQPQHF.

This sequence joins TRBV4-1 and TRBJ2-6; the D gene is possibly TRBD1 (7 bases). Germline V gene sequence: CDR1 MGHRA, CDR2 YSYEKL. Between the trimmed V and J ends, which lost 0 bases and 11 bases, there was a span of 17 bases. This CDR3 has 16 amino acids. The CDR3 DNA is TGCGCCAGCAGCCAAGATGCAGCAGGGGGAGGCGACGTCCTGACTTTC. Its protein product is CASSQDAAGGGDVLTF.

CDR3 sequence reads: CASSLEAGVGTEAFF. For the CDR3, the DNA is TGCGCCAGCAGCTTGGAGGCAGGGGTTGGCACTGAAGCTTTCTTT. The V and J genes are TRBV5-1 and TRBJ1-1, with D possibly being TRBD1 (6 bases). This CDR3 is 15 amino acids long. Deletions cut 0 bases from V and 4 bases from J, with 13 bases between. Per germline, CDR1 SGHRS and CDR2 YFSETQ.

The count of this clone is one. The CDR3 bases are TGTGCCATCAGTGAGTCAGGGGGCGGGGAGACCCAGTACTTC. Residues: CAISESGGGETQYF. The V gene is TRBV10-3, the J gene TRBJ2-5; 7 nucleotides match TRBD1. The CDR3 is made up of 14 amino acids. J lost 5 bases, V lost 0 bases, and 3 bases had no gene match. The V gene's germline CDR1 is ENHRY and CDR2 SYGVKD.

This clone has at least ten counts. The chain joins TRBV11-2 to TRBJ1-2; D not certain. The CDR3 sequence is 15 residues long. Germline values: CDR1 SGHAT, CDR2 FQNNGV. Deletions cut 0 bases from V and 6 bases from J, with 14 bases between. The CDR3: CASSLEGRQWHGYTF. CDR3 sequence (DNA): TGTGCCAGCAGCTTAGAAGGGAGGCAATGGCATGGCTACACCTTC.

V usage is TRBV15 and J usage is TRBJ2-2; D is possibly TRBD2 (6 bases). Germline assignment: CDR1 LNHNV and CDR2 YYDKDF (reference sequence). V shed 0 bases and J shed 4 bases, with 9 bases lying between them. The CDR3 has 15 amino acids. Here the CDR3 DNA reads TGTGCCACCAGCAGAGATCGCGGGGCCACCGGGGAGCTGTTTTTT. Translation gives CATSRDRGATGELFF.

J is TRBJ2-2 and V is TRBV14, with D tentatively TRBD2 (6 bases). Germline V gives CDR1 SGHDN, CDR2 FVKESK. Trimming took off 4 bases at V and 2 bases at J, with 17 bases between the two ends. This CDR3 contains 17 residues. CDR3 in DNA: TGTGCCAGCAGCCTCGGTGGGCCGGGGGACAACACCGGGGAGCTGTTTTTT. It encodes CASSLGGPGDNTGELFF.

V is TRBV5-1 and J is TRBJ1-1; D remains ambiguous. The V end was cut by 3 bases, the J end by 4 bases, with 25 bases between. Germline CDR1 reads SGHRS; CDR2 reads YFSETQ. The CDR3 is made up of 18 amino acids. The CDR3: CASSSRIMGQTRGTEAFF. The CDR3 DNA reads TGCGCCAGCAGCTCACGTATCATGGGCCAAACTCGGGGCACTGAAGCTTTCTTT.

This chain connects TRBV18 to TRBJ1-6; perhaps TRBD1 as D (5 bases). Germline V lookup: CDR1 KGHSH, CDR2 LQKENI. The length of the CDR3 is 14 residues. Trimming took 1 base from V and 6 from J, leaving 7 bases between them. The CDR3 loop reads CASSPRGGNSPLHF. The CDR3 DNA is TGTGCCAGCTCACCACGGGGGGGTAATTCACCCCTCCACTTT.

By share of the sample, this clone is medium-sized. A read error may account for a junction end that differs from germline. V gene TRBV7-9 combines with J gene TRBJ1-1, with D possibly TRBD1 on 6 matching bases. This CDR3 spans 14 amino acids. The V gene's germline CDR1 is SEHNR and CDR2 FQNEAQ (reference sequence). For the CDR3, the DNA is TGTGCCAGCAGCTTGCACACAGGGAACCCTGAAGCTTTCTTT. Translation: CASSLHTGNPEAFF.

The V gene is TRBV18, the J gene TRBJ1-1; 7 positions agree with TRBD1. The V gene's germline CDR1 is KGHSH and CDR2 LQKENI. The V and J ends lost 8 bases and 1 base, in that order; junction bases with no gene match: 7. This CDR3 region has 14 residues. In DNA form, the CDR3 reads TGTGCCAGCGGCGCCGGGACAGAGAACACTGAAGCTTTCTTT. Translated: CASGAGTENTEAFF.

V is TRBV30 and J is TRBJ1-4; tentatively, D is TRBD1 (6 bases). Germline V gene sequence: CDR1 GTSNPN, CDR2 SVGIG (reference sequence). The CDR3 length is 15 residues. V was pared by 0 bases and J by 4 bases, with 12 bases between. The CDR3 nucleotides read TGTGCCTGGAGTGTAGGGGGACGGGTTAATGAAAAACTGTTTTTT. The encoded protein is CAWSVGGRVNEKLFF.

This CDR3 is CASSRGQGPEQPQHF. CDR3 nucleotides: TGCGCCAGCAGCCGAGGACAGGGACCTGAACAGCCCCAGCATTTT. This sequence joins TRBV4-1 and TRBJ1-5; TRBD1 agrees at 8 bases. CDR1 is MGHRA and CDR2 is YSYEKL in the germline V gene. V shed 4 bases, J shed 7 bases, and the junction held 9 bases outside the gene matches. The CDR3 loop spans 15 amino acids.

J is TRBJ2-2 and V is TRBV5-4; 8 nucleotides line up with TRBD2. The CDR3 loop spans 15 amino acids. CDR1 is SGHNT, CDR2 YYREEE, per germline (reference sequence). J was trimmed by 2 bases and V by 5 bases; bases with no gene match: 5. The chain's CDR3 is CASRSGGLNTGELFF. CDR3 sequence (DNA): TGTGCCAGCAGGAGCGGGGGACTTAACACCGGGGAGCTGTTTTTT.

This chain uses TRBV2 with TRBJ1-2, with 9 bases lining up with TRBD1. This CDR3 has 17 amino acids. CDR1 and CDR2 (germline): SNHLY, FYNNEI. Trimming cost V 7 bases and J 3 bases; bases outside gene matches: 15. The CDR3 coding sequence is TGTGCCAGCAACATGGACAGGGGCTTTGGTGACGACTATGGCTACACCTTC. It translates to CASNMDRGFGDDYGYTF.

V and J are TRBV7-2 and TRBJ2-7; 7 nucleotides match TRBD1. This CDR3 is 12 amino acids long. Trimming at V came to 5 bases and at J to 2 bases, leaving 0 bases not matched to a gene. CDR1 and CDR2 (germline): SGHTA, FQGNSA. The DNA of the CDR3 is TGTGCCAGCAGCGACAGGGCCTACGAGCAGTACTTC. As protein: CASSDRAYEQYF.

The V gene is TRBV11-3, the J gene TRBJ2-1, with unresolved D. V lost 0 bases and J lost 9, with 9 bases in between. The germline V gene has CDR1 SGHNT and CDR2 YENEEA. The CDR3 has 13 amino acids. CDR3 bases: TGTGCCAGCAGCTTAGATGCAGAAACTGAGCAGTTCTTC. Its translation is CASSLDAETEQFF.

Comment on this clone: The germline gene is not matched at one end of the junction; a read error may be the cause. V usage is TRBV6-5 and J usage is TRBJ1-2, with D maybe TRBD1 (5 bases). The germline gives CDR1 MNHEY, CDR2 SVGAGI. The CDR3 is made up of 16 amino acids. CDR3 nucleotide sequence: TGTGCCAGCAGTTACTTAGACGGGGGGAAAGCCACACGTTTGGGCTTC. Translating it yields CASSYLDGGKATRLGF.

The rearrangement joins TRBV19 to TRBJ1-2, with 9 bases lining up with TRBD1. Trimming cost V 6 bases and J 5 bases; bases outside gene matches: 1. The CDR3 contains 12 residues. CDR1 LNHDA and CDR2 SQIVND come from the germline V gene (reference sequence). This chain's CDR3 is CASRGTGYGYTF. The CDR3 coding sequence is TGTGCCAGTAGGGGGACAGGGTATGGCTACACCTTC. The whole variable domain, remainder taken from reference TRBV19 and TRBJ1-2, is DGGITQSPKYLFRKEGQNVTLSCEQNLNHDAMYWYRQDPGQGLRLIYYSQIVNDFQKGDIAEGYSVSREKKESFPLTVTSAQKNPTAFYLCASRGTGYGYTFGSGTRLTVV.

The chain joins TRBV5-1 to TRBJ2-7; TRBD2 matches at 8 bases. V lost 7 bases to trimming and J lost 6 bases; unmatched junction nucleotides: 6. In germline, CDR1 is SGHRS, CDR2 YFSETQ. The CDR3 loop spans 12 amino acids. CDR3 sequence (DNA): TGCGCCAGCGGGCGGGGGGAGGCCGAGCAGTACTTC. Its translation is CASGRGEAEQYF.

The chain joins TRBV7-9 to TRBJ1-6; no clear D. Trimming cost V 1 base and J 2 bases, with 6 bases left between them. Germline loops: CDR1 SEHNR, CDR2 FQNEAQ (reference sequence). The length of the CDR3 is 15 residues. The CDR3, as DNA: TGTGCCAGCAGCTTAGACGGGGCCTATAATTCACCCCTCCACTTT. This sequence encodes CASSLDGAYNSPLHF.

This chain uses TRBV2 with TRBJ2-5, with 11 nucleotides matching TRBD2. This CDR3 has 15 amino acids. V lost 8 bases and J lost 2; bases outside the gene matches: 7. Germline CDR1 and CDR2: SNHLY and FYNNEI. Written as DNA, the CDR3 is TGTGCCAGCGGGGGACTAGCGGCAGTGCAAGAGACCCAGTACTTC. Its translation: CASGGLAAVQETQYF.

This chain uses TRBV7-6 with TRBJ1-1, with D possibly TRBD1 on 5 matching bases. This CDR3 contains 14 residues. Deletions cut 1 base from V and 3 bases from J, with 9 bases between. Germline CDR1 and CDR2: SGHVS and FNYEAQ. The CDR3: CASSLGAGYTEAFF. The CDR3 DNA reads TGTGCCAGCAGCTTAGGGGCAGGGTACACTGAAGCTTTCTTT. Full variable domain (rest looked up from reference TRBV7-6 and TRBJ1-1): GAGVSQSPRYKVTKRGQDVALRCDPISGHVSLYWYRQALGQGPEFLTYFNYEAQQDKSGLPNDRFSAERPEGSISTLTIQRTEQRDSAMYRCASSLGAGYTEAFFGQGTRLTVV.

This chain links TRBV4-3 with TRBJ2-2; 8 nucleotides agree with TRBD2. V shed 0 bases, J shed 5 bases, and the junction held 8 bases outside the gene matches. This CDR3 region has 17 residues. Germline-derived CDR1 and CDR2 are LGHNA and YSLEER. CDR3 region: CASSQDFAGGGTGELFF. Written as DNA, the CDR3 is TGCGCCAGCAGCCAAGATTTTGCGGGGGGCGGGACCGGGGAGCTGTTTTTT.

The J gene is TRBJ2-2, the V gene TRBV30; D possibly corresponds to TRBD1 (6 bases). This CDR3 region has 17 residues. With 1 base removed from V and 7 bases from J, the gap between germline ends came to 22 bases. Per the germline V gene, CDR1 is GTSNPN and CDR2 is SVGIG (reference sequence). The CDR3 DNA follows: TGTGCCTGGAGTGGGCAGGGGTCCCACTTGATGGGCGGGGAGCTGTTTTTT. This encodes CAWSGQGSHLMGGELFF.

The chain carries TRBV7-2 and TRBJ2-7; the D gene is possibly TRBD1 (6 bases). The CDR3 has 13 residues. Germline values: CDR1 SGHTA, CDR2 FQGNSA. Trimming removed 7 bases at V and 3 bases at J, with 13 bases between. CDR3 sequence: CASTKRDNYEQYF. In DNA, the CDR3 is TGTGCCAGCACCAAAAGGGACAACTACGAGCAGTACTTC.

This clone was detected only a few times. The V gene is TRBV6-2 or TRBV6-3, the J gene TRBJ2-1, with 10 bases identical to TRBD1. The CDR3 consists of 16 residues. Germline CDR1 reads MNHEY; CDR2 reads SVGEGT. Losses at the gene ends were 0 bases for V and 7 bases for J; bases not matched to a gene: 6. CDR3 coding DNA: TGTGCCAGCAGTTACTCCCGACAGGGGGCGAGAAATGAGCAGTTCTTC. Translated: CASSYSRQGARNEQFF.

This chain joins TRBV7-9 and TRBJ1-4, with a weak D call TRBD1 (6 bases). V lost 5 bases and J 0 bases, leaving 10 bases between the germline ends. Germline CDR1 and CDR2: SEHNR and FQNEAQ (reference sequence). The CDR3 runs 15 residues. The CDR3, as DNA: TGTGCCAGCAGCCAAACAGGGACAACTAATGAAAAACTGTTTTTT. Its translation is CASSQTGTTNEKLFF.

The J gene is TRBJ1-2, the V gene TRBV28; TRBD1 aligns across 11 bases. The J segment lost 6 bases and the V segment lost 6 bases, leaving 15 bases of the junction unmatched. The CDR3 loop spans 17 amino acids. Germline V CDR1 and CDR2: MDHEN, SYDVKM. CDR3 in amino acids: CASSQTKRTGGQNGYTF. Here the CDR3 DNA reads TGTGCCAGCAGCCAGACCAAACGGACAGGGGGCCAGAATGGCTACACCTTC.

CDR3: CATLRQTGSEQYF. The CDR3 DNA reads as TGTGCCACCCTAAGACAGACAGGGAGCGAGCAGTACTTC. The rearrangement uses TRBV2 and TRBJ2-7; 7 nucleotides align to TRBD1. V lost 10 bases and J lost 6; bases outside the gene matches: 12. Looked up from germline, CDR1 is SNHLY and CDR2 is FYNNEI. The CDR3 length is 13 residues.